A single sample gave rise to the 28 T cell receptor beta chains below, sequenced in a study of identifying expanded T cells in peripheral blood. Assay: immunoSEQ multiplex PCR; the TCRdb copy retains only in-frame clones and omits some. The sample consists of over 90,000 clones, approximately 88% of them appearing once. Sequencing was performed on blood. The source of these receptors is a person aged 18 to 70 in good health.

The V call is TRBV7-8, the J call TRBJ1-6; D is unresolved. This CDR3 contains 16 residues. V was trimmed by 1 base and J by 0 bases, leaving 7 bases between them. The germline CDR1 and CDR2 sequences are SGHVS and FQNEAQ. The CDR3 is CASSLVGSSYNSPLHF. DNA for the CDR3: TGTGCCAGCAGCTTAGTGGGCAGCTCCTATAATTCACCCCTCCACTTT.

The chain has TRBV29-1 and TRBJ2-3; 8 nucleotides line up with TRBD2. Germline values: CDR1 SQVTM, CDR2 ANQGSEA. After removal of 4 bases from V and 6 bases from J, the junction contained 6 bases not matched to a gene. The CDR3 consists of 13 residues. The CDR3 DNA is TGCAGCGTTGGCGGGACTAGGGGGGATACGCAGTATTTT. Translating gives CSVGGTRGDTQYF.

The rearrangement uses TRBV4-1 and TRBJ1-5, with D hard to call. The CDR3 has 17 amino acids. Per the germline V gene, CDR1 is MGHRA and CDR2 is YSYEKL. Trimming removed 0 bases from V and 4 bases from J, with 16 bases in between. In DNA form, the CDR3 reads TGCGCCAGCAGCCAAGATAGTACGGGGATGGGGAATCAGCCCCAGCATTTT. It encodes CASSQDSTGMGNQPQHF.

This chain joins TRBV5-1 and TRBJ2-1; D is uncertain. Germline CDR1 reads SGHRS; CDR2 reads YFSETQ. The V gene lost 3 bases and the J gene lost 3 bases, with 10 bases spanning the gap. The CDR3 totals 14 residues. CDR3 sequence: CASSSSGLYNEQFF. DNA for the CDR3: TGCGCCAGCAGCTCGTCCGGGCTCTACAATGAGCAGTTCTTC.

The rearrangement uses TRBV14 and TRBJ2-3; D may be TRBD1 (5 bases). V was pared by 4 bases and J by 2 bases, with 13 bases between. The CDR3 runs 15 residues. The germline CDR1 and CDR2 sequences are SGHDN and FVKESK. CDR3 sequence reads: CASSPWQGNTDTQYF. The CDR3 DNA reads as TGTGCCAGCAGCCCATGGCAGGGAAACACAGATACGCAGTATTTT.

This clone appeared once. The genes are TRBV5-1 and TRBJ2-2; D possibly matches TRBD1 or TRBD2 (5 bases each). V lost 0 bases to trimming and J lost 4 bases, with 19 bases between them. The germline V gene encodes CDR1 SGHRS and CDR2 YFSETQ. This CDR3 has 18 residues. The CDR3 DNA sequence: TGCGCCAGCAGCTTGGTTCTTTCGGGGCCCCTCTCCACCGGGGAGCTGTTTTTT. It specifies CASSLVLSGPLSTGELFF.

The J gene is TRBJ2-6, the V gene TRBV25-1; D gene unclear. V was clipped by 5 bases and J by 1 base, with 3 bases between them. The CDR3 is 13 residues long. The germline gives CDR1 MGHDK, CDR2 SYGVNS. The CDR3 DNA sequence: TGTGCCAGCAGTTTGTCTGGGGCCAACGTCCTGACTTTC. Amino acids: CASSLSGANVLTF.

The chain combines TRBV29-1 with TRBJ2-1; D remains unclear. V lost 1 base and J 4 bases, leaving 2 bases between the germline ends. This CDR3 region has 11 residues. Germline values: CDR1 SQVTM, CDR2 ANQGSEA. The DNA of the CDR3 is TGCAGCGTTGAAGGTTACAATGAGCAGTTCTTC. This sequence encodes CSVEGYNEQFF.

This chain connects TRBV4-1 to TRBJ1-3; 7 bases are shared with TRBD1. This CDR3 is 15 amino acids long. With 4 bases clipped from V and 4 bases from J, the junction kept 7 bases outside the gene matches. Germline lookup yields CDR1 MGHRA and CDR2 YSYEKL. The CDR3 DNA is TGCGCCAGCAGCCTCAGGGGGACCGACGGAAACACCATATATTTT. Translating gives CASSLRGTDGNTIYF.

The rearrangement joins TRBV5-6 to TRBJ1-3; weak D call: TRBD1 (6 bases). In germline, CDR1 is SGHDT, CDR2 YYEEEE. This CDR3 comprises 16 residues. Trimming pared 3 bases from V and 2 bases from J, leaving 15 bases between. This chain's CDR3 is CASSSIQGRAGNTIYF. The CDR3 nucleotides are TGTGCCAGCAGCTCTATACAGGGAAGAGCTGGAAACACCATATATTTT.

The CDR3 loop reads CASRLTGGKNEQYF. For the CDR3, the DNA is TGTGCCAGCAGACTGACAGGGGGTAAGAACGAGCAGTACTTC. The rearrangement uses TRBV6-5 and TRBJ2-7, with TRBD1 identical over 9 bases. The CDR3 covers 14 residues. CDR1 and CDR2 from the germline V gene are MNHEY and SVGAGI. V lost 6 bases to trimming and J lost 5 bases; unmatched junction nucleotides: 8.

The rearrangement uses TRBV28 and TRBJ2-6; no reliable D call. The CDR3 consists of 13 residues. V was cut by 7 bases and J by 0 bases, with 4 bases left in between. Germline V CDR1 and CDR2: MDHEN, SYDVKM. Here the CDR3 DNA reads TGTGCCAGCACCGACTCTGGGGCCAACGTCCTGACTTTC. This sequence encodes CASTDSGANVLTF. The whole variable domain, remainder taken from reference TRBV28 and TRBJ2-6, is DVKVTQSSRYLVKRTGEKVFLECVQDMDHENMFWYRQDPGLGLRLIYFSYDVKMKEKGDIPEGYSVSREKKERFSLILESASTNQTSMYLCASTDSGANVLTFGAGSRLTVL.

The chain links TRBV11-2 to TRBJ1-6, with D unclear. The germline CDR1 and CDR2 sequences are SGHAT and FQNNGV. This CDR3 region has 14 residues. The ends were cut back, 5 bases at V and 9 bases at J, with 14 bases in the middle. CDR3 amino acids: CASSPAGGVSPLHF. CDR3 in DNA: TGTGCCAGCAGCCCCGCCGGCGGGGTTTCACCCCTCCACTTT. Looking up the rest from reference TRBV11-2 and TRBJ1-6 gives the full variable domain: EAGVAQSPRYKIIEKRQSVAFWCNPISGHATLYWYQQILGQGPKLLIQFQNNGVVDDSQLPKDRFSAERLKGVDSTLKIQPAKLEDSAVYLCASSPAGGVSPLHFGNGTRLTVT.

The chain joins TRBV7-2 to TRBJ1-1; no reliable D call. Per germline, CDR1 SGHTA and CDR2 FQGNSA. CDR3 length equals 15 residues. V lost 3 bases and J 0 bases, leaving 11 bases between the germline ends. The CDR3 DNA is TGTGCCAGCAGCTTTTATTATCGGATGAACACTGAAGCTTTCTTT. Translated: CASSFYYRMNTEAFF. The entire variable domain, with the rest obtained from reference TRBV7-2 and TRBJ1-1, is as follows: GAGVSQSPSNKVTEKGKDVELRCDPISGHTALYWYRQSLGQGLEFLIYFQGNSAPDKSGLPSDRFSAERTGGSVSTLTIQRTQQEDSAVYLCASSFYYRMNTEAFFGQGTRLTVV.

This clone was seen more than once but under ten times. Other nucleotide sequences in the sample specify the same CDR3. The chain is built from TRBV18 and TRBJ1-1; D call uncertain. Looked up from germline, CDR1 is KGHSH and CDR2 is LQKENI. The CDR3 sequence is 12 residues long. V was clipped by 3 bases and J by 0 bases, with 2 bases between them. CDR3 residues: CASSPMNTEAFF. The CDR3 bases are TGTGCCAGCTCACCTATGAACACTGAAGCTTTCTTT.

The chain uses TRBV2 and TRBJ2-7; TRBD2 is a possible D gene (5 bases). V lost 6 bases, J lost 0 bases, and 18 bases lay in between. Germline CDR1 and CDR2: SNHLY and FYNNEI. CDR3 length equals 16 residues. The CDR3 reads CASSDYRARVSYEQYF. Written as DNA, the CDR3 is TGTGCCAGCAGCGACTATCGGGCCAGAGTCTCCTACGAGCAGTACTTC.

V is TRBV7-2 and J is TRBJ1-6; the match to TRBD1 covers 7 bases. V shed 1 base and J 9 bases; nucleotides not matched to a gene: 12. The CDR3 totals 17 residues. Germline assignment: CDR1 SGHTA and CDR2 FQGNSA. CDR3 DNA: TGTGCCAGCAGCTTAGGGATCTCTTGGTCAGGGGGTTCACCCCTCCACTTT. Protein: CASSLGISWSGGSPLHF. Full variable domain (rest looked up from reference TRBV7-2 and TRBJ1-6): GAGVSQSPSNKVTEKGKDVELRCDPISGHTALYWYRQSLGQGLEFLIYFQGNSAPDKSGLPSDRFSAERTGGSVSTLTIQRTQQEDSAVYLCASSLGISWSGGSPLHFGNGTRLTVT.

The gene calls are TRBV30 and TRBJ2-5; D unresolved. V was shortened by 3 bases and J by 1 base, with 15 bases between the two germline ends. Germline assignment: CDR1 GTSNPN and CDR2 SVGIG (reference sequence). The CDR3 sequence is 15 residues long. Here the CDR3 DNA reads TGTGCCTGGAGCGTCCGGAAACCCATCCAAGAGACCCAGTACTTC. Its translation: CAWSVRKPIQETQYF.

The V call is TRBV30, the J call TRBJ2-7; D gene unclear. Germline V gene lookup returns CDR1 GTSNPN and CDR2 SVGIG (reference sequence). V was clipped by 3 bases and J by 0 bases, with 12 bases between them. The CDR3 sequence is 14 residues long. CDR3 nucleotides: TGTGCCTGGAGAAGGATGGCCCACTCCTACGAGCAGTACTTC. It codes for CAWRRMAHSYEQYF.

This clone was seen once. This chain joins TRBV20-1 and TRBJ2-3; no reliable D call. V was cut by 3 bases and J by 1 base, with 2 bases left in between. In germline, CDR1 is DFQATT, CDR2 SNEGSKA (reference sequence). This CDR3 has 11 amino acids. The CDR3 DNA reads TGCAGTGCTAGTCGCACAGATACGCAGTATTTT. This sequence encodes CSASRTDTQYF.

The rearrangement joins TRBV4-2 to TRBJ2-1; 9 nucleotides align to TRBD2. Germline assignment: CDR1 LGHNA and CDR2 YNFKEQ. Unmatched junction bases numbered 8, after V lost 1 base and J lost 1 base. The CDR3 totals 18 residues. The CDR3 loop reads CASSQGLLAGGSYNEQFF. DNA for the CDR3: TGTGCCAGCAGCCAAGGGTTACTAGCGGGTGGGTCCTACAATGAGCAGTTCTTC.

The chain is built from TRBV27 and TRBJ2-7; D gene uncertain. The length of the CDR3 is 15 residues. The V and J ends lost 6 bases and 1 base respectively, with 16 bases between them. The germline gives CDR1 MNHEY, CDR2 SMNVEV (reference sequence). Here the CDR3 DNA reads TGTGCCAGCAGCCCACGACGCAAACTATCCTACGAGCAGTACTTC. Its translation is CASSPRRKLSYEQYF.

Regarding this clone: The sample holds other DNA sequences that translate to the same CDR3. The V call is TRBV6-4, the J call TRBJ2-2; D gene uncertain. The CDR3 is made up of 12 amino acids. With 3 bases removed from V and 3 bases from J, the gap between germline ends came to 2 bases. Per the germline V gene, CDR1 is MRHNA and CDR2 is SNTAGT. Here the CDR3 DNA reads TGTGCCAGCAGTGATTACACCGGGGAGCTGTTTTTT. It codes for CASSDYTGELFF.

V usage is TRBV6-1 and J usage is TRBJ2-7, with TRBD1 matching 12 bases. In germline, CDR1 is MNHNS, CDR2 SASEGT. The CDR3 covers 14 residues. After removal of 7 bases from V and 6 bases from J, the junction contained 7 bases not matched to a gene. CDR3 sequence: CASNTGTGGLEQYF. The CDR3 region has the DNA TGTGCCAGCAATACCGGGACAGGGGGCCTCGAGCAGTACTTC.

The rearrangement links TRBV11-2 to TRBJ2-1, with 10 bases fitting TRBD2. V was pared by 5 bases and J by 4 bases, with 14 bases of the junction left unmatched. CDR3 size: 18 residues. Per the germline V gene, CDR1 is SGHAT and CDR2 is FQNNGV. CDR3 nucleotides: TGTGCCAGCAGCCCCTCCCCCCGACTAGCGGGCCAATACAATGAGCAGTTCTTC. Translation: CASSPSPRLAGQYNEQFF.

The rearrangement links TRBV19 to TRBJ2-2; a possible D gene is TRBD1 (6 bases). This CDR3 is built from 15 residues. V lost 5 bases and J 3 bases, leaving 13 bases between the germline ends. Germline V CDR1 and CDR2: LNHDA, SQIVND (reference sequence). This CDR3 is CASSPRRTDTGELFF. The CDR3, as DNA: TGTGCCAGTAGTCCCCGAAGGACAGACACCGGGGAGCTGTTTTTT.

The genes are TRBV7-6 and TRBJ2-1; possibly TRBD1 for D (6 bases). Germline CDR1 is SGHVS and CDR2 is FNYEAQ. V lost 2 bases to trimming and J lost 0 bases, with 8 bases between them. The CDR3 contains 15 residues. The CDR3 reads CASSLLDSSYNEQFF. CDR3 nucleotides: TGTGCCAGCAGCTTACTGGACAGCTCCTACAATGAGCAGTTCTTC.

J is TRBJ1-2 and V is TRBV19, with TRBD1 matching over 7 bases. The germline CDR1 and CDR2 sequences are LNHDA and SQIVND (reference sequence). The CDR3 consists of 14 residues. Trimming at V came to 2 bases and at J to 5 bases, leaving 5 bases not matched to a gene. In DNA, the CDR3 is TGTGCCAGTAGTATACAAGGGGGCGATTATGGCTACACCTTC. It translates to CASSIQGGDYGYTF.